This section outlines one T cell receptor beta chain sequence together with its context. At one boundary the junction diverges from the germline segment, which might be a read error. In germline, CDR1 is SEHNR, CDR2 FQNEAQ (reference sequence). The CDR3 loop spans 16 amino acids. The record originates from a study of blood T cells in healthy people across ages. Primed by a sample-barcoded 5' primer and a J-beta primer mix, a second PCR proceeded for about 7 to 11 cycles. TCRdb re-called the 5' RACE reads with MiXCR, one entry per CDR3 protein. This sample has approximately 2,000,000 distinct CDR3 sequences, with about two fifths found just once.

The receptor comes from a human donor in good health. The V call is TRBV7-9, the J call TRBJ2-3, with 9 bases that match TRBD2. Sequenced material: blood. The CDR3 sequence: CAGSPSRRGGADTQYF. The CDR3 nucleotides are TGTGCCGGCAGCCCGTCCCGGCGGGGGGGCGCAGATACGCAGTATTTT.